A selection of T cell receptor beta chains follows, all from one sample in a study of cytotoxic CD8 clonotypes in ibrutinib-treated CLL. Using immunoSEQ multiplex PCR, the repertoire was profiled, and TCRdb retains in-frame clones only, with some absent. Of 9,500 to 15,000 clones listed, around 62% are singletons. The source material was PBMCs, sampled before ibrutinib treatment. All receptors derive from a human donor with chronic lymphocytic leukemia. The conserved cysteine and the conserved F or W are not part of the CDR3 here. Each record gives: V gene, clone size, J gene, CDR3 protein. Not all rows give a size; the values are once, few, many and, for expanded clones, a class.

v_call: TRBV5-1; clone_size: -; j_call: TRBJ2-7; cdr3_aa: ASSPTNFYEQY
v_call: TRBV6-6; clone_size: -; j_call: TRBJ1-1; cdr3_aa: ASRVAGGNTEAF
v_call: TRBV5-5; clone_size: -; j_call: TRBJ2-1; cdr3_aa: ASSLARSSSNEQF
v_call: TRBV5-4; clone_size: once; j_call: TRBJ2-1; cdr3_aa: ASSSSGQKLNEQF
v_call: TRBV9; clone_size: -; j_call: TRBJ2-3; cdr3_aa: ASSVWAGGTDTQY
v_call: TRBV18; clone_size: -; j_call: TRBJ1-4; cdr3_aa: ASSPGQEGVNEKLF
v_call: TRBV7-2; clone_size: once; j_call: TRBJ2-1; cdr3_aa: ASNAVGTPNEQF
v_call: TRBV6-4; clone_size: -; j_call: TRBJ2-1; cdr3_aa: ASSDRTVGKNEQF
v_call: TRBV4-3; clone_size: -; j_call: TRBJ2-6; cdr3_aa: ASSHELNSGANVLT
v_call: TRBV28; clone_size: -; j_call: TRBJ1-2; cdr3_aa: ASSLGDRAGGYT
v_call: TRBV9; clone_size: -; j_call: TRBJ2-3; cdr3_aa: ASSAGQGEDTQY
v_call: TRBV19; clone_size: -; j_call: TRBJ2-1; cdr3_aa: ASSTNRAGGEQF
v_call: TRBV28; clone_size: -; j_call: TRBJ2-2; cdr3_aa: ASTVPRNTGELF
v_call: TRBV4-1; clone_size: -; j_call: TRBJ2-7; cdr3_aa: ASSIPGQGFYEQY
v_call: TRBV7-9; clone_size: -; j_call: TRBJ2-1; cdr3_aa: ASTTGSGGVNEQF
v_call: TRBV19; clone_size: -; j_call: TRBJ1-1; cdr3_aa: ASRGLNTEAF
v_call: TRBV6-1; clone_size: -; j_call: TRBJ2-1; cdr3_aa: ASTTYNEQF
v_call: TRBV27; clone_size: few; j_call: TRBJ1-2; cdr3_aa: ASSPYTGRHGYT
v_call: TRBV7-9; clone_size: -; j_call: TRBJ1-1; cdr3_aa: ASSPWRGRGTEAF
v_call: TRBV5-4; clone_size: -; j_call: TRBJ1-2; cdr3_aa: ASSLIGAEGYT
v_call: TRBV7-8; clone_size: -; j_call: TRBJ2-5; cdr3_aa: ASSESRGWIVAQY
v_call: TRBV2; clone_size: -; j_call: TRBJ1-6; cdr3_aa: ASSEAPQNYNSPLH
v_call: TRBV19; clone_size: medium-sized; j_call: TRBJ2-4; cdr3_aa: ASSVVTLENIQY
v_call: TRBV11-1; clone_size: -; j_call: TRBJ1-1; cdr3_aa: ASSLDDRQNTEAF
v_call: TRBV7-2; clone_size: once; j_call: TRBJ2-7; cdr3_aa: ASSADRGRYEQY
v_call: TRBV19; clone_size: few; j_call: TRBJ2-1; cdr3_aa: ASSFGTGVSNEQF
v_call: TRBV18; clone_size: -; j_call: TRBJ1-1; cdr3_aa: ASCRDRLEAF
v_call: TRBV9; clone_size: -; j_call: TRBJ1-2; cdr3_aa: ASSGGTGGFNYGYT
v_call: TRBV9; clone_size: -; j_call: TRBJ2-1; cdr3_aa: ASSVGAGRSSYNEQF
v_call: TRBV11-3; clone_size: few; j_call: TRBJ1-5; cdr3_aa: ASSPPREHRPQH
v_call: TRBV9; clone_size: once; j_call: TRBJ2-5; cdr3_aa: ASSVAGGHETQY
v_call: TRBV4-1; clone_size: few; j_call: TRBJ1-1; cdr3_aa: ASSRDATGTEAF
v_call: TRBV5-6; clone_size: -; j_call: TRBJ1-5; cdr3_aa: ASSLAGQSNQPQH
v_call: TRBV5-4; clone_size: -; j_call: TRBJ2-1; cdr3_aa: ASSQLAGGYNEQF
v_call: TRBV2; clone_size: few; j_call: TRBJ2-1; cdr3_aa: ASSEVRSSYNEQF
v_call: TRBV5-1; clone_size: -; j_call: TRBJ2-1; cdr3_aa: ASSFELGQDEQF
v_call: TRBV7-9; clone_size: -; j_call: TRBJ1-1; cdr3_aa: ASSPRGTGKWNTEAF
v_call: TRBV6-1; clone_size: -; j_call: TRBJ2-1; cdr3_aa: ASRPGTSDYNEQF
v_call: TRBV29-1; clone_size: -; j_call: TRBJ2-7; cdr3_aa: SATSSYEQY
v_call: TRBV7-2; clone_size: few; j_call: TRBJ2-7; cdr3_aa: ASSLLGFEQY
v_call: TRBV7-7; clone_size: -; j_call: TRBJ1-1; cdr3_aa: ASSLQTDTEAF
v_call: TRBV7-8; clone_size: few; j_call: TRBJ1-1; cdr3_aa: ASSLDPGSVLPF
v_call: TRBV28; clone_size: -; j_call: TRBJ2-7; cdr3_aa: ASGRGLVSYEQY
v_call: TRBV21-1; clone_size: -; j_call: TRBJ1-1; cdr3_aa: ASSKGRGHRTEAF
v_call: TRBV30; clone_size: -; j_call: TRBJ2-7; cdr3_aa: AWRRDGLRGEQY
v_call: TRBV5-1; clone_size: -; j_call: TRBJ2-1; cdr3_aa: ASSLGQRYNEQF
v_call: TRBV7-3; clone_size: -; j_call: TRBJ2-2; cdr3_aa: ASSLNRRGNTGELF
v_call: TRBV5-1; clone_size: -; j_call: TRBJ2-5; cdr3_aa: ASSLTQETQY
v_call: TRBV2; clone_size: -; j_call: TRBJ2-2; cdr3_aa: ASQRTVNTGELF
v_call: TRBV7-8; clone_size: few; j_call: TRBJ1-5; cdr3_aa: ASSPSAASNQPQH
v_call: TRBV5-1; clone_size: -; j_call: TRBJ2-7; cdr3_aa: ASSLEIGQADEQY
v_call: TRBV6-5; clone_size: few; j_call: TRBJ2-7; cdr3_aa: ASRGGYYEQY
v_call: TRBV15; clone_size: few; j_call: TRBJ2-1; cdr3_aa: ATSREMTSGFNEQF
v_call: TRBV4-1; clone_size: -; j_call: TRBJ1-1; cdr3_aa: ASSLTAMDPPPHTEAF
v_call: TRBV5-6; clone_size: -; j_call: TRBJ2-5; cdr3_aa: ASSPPYGLAPQETQY